This record looks at one T cell receptor beta chain sequence and its context. Its antigen is not known. The junction differs from germline at one of its ends, possibly a read error. TCR beta CDR3 sequences were amplified from RNA transcripts. The study used the HTBI primer set for a first-round RT-PCR of the TCR CDR3. TCRdb reanalysed the multiplex PCR reads using MiXCR and keeps one entry per CDR3 protein. Of nearly 750,000 distinct CDR3 sequences listed, approximately 36% were seen once; the top ten hold around 30%. The sample belongs to a study of T cells in Graves' hyperthyroidism and ophthalmopathy. Study at large: Peripheral blood sampling occurred at initial diagnosis, before any treatment.

From germline, CDR1 is DFQATT and CDR2 SNEGSKA (reference sequence). CDR3 length: 12 residues. The study's findings and limits: A model of 13 V-J features distinguished ophthalmopathy from stable hyperthyroidism.

Researchers defined stable Graves' hyperthyroidism as no ophthalmopathy progression within 18 months. Orbital computed tomography, thyroid ultrasound, serum thyroxine and TRAb, and clinical symptoms together informed the diagnoses. J is TRBJ1-1 and V is TRBV20-1; a weak D match, TRBD1 (6 bases). The clonotype comes from a woman aged 40 to 49 with Graves' hyperthyroidism. The sample consisted of blood. The CDR3 here is CSARMGDTEAYF. Written as DNA, the CDR3 is TGCAGTGCTAGAATGGGGGACACTGAAGCTTACTTT.